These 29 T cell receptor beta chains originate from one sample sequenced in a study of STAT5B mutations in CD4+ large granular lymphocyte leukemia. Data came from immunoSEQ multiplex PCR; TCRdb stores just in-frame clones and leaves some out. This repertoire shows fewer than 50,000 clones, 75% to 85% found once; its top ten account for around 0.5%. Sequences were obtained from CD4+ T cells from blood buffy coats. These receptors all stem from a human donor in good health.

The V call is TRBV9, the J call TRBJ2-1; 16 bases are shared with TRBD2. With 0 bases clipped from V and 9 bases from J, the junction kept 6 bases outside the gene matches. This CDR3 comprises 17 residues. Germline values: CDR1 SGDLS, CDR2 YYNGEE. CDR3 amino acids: CASSVAPGTSGRGEQFF. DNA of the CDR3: TGTGCCAGCAGCGTAGCCCCCGGGACTAGCGGGAGGGGTGAGCAGTTCTTC.

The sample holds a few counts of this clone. This CDR3 is CASSQGAGRPELFF. In DNA, the CDR3 is TGTGCCAGCAGCCAGGGGGCCGGACGTCCGGAGCTGTTTTTT. This chain uses TRBV7-8 with TRBJ2-2, with 8 bases lining up with TRBD1. With V trimmed by 5 bases and J by 10 bases, 9 bases remained unmatched. The CDR3 has 14 residues. Per the germline V gene, CDR1 is SGHVS and CDR2 is FQNEAQ.

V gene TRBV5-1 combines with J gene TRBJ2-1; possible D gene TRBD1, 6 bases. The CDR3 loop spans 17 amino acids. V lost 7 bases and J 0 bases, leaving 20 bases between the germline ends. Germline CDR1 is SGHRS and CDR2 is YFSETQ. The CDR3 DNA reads TGCGCCAGCTGGACAGTTCCGGCTGGTAGCTCCTACAATGAGCAGTTCTTC. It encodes CASWTVPAGSSYNEQFF.

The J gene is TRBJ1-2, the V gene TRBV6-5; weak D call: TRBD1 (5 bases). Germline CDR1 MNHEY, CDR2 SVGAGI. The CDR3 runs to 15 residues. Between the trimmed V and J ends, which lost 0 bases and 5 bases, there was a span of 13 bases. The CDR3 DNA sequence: TGTGCCAGCAGTTACTCAGACAGAAAGTTTTATGGCTACACCTTC. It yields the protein CASSYSDRKFYGYTF.

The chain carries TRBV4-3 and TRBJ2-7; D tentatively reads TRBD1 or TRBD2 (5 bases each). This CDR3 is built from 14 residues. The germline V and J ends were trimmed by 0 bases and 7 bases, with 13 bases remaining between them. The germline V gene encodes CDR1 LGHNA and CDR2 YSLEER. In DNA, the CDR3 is TGCGCCAGCAGCCAAGAAGGGACCCCCAGGGAGCAGTACTTC. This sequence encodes CASSQEGTPREQYF.

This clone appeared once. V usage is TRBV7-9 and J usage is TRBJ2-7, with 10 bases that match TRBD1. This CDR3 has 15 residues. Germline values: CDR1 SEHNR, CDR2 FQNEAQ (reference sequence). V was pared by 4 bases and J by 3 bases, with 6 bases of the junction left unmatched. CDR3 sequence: CASSSGTGEGYEQYF. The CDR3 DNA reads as TGTGCCAGCAGCTCCGGGACAGGGGAAGGCTACGAGCAGTACTTC.

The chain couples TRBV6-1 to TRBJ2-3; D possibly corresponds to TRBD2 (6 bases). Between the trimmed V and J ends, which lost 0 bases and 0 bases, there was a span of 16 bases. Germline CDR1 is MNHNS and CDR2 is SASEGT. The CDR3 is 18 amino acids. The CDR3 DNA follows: TGTGCCAGCAGTGAAGCGCCTACTAGCTTTTCTAGCACAGATACGCAGTATTTT. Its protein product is CASSEAPTSFSSTDTQYF.

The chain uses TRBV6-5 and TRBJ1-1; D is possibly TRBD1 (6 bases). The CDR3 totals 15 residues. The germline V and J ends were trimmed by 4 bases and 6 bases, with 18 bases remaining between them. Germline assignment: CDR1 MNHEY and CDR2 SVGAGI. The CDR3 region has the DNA TGTGCCAGCAGTTCCAGACAGGCGGGGTTAGCTGAAGCTTTCTTT. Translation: CASSSRQAGLAEAFF.

CDR3 in DNA: TGCGCCAGCAGCTTGGAAGGGGGCGCCTCTGGAAACACCATATATTTT. Protein product: CASSLEGGASGNTIYF. This chain links TRBV5-1 with TRBJ1-3, with 7 bases fitting TRBD1. CDR3 length: 16 amino acids. Germline CDR1 SGHRS, CDR2 YFSETQ. J was trimmed by 0 bases and V by 0 bases; bases with no gene match: 3.

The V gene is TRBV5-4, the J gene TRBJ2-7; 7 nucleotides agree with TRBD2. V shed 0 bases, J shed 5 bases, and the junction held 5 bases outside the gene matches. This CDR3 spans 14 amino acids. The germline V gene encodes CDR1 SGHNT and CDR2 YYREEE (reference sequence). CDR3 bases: TGTGCCAGCAGCTTGGAAGCGGGATCCGACGAGCAGTACTTC. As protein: CASSLEAGSDEQYF.

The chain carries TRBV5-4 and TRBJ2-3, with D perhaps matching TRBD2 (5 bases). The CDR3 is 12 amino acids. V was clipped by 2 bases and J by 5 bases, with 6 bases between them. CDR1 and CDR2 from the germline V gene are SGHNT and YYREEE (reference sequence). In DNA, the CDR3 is TGTGCCAGCAGCTTCGAGGGAGATACGCAGTATTTT. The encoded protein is CASSFEGDTQYF.

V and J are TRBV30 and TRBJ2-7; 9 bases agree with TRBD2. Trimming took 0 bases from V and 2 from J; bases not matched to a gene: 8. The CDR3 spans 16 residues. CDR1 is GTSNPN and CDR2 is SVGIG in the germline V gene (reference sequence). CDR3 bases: TGTGCCTGGAGTGTCCCCCCTGCGGGAGGGACCTACGAGCAGTACTTC. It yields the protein CAWSVPPAGGTYEQYF.

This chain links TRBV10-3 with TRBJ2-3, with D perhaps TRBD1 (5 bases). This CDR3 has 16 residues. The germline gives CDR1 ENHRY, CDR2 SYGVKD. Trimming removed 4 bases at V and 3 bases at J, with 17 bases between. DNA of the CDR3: TGTGCCATCAGTGCTCCTTCAGCCCCAGGGACAGATACGCAGTATTTT. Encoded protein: CAISAPSAPGTDTQYF.

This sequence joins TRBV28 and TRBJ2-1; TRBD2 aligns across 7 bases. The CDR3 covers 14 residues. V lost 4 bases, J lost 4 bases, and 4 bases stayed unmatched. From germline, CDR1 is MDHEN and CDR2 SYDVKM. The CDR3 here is CASSSSGTYNEQFF. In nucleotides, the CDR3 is TGTGCCAGCAGTTCCAGCGGGACTTACAATGAGCAGTTCTTC.

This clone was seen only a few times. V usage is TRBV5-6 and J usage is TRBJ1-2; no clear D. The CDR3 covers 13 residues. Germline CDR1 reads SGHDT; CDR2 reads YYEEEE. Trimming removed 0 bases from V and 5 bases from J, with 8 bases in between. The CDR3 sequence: CASSLAEGYGYTF. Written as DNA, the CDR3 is TGTGCCAGCAGCTTGGCCGAGGGTTATGGCTACACCTTC.

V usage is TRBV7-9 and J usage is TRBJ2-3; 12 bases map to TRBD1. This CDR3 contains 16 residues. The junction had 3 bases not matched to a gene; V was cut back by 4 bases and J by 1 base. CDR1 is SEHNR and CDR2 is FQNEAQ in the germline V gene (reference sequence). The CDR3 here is CASSWGQGAGTDTQYF. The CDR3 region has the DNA TGTGCCAGCAGCTGGGGACAGGGGGCAGGCACAGATACGCAGTATTTT.

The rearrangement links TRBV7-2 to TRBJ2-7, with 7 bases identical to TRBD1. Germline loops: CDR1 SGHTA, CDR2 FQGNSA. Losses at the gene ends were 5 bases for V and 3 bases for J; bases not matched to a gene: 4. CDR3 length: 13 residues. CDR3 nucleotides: TGTGCCAGCAGCCGACAGGGCGGCTACGAGCAGTACTTC. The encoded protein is CASSRQGGYEQYF.

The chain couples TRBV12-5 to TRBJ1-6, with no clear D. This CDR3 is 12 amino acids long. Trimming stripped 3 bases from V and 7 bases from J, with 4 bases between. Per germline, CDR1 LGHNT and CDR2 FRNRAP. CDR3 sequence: CASGFVNSPLHF. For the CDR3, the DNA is TGTGCTAGTGGTTTTGTAAATTCACCCCTCCACTTT.

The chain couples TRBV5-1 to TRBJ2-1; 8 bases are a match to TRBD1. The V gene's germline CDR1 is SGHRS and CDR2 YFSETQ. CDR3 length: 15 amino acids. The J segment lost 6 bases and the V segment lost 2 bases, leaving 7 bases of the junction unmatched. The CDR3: CASSLPGQGSNEQFF. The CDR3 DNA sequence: TGCGCCAGCAGCTTACCCGGACAGGGAAGCAATGAGCAGTTCTTC.

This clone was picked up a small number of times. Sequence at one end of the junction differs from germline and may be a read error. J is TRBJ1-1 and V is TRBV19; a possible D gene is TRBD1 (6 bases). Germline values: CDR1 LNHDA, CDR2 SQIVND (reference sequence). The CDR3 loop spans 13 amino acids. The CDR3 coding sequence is TGTGCCAGTAGTATAACAGGGAACGCTGAAGCTTTCTTT. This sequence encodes CASSITGNAEAFF.

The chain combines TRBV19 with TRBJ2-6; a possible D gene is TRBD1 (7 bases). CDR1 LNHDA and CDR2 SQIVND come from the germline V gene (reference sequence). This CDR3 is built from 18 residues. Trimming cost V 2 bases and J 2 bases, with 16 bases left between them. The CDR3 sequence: CASSIIEGAGTGANVLTF. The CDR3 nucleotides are TGTGCCAGTAGTATAATAGAGGGGGCGGGGACTGGGGCCAACGTCCTGACTTTC.

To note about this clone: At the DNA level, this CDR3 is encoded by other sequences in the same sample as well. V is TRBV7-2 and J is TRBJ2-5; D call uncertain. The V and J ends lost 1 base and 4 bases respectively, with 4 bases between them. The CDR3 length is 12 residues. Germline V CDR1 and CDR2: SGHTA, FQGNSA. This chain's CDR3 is CASSLVGETQYF. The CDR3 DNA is TGTGCCAGCAGCTTAGTGGGAGAGACCCAGTACTTC.

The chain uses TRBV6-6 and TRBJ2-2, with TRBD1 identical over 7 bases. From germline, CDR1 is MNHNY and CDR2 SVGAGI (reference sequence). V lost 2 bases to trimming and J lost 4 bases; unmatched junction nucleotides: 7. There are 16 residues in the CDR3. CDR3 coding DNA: TGTGCCAGCAGTTACCCCACAGGGGTGGTCACCGGGGAGCTGTTTTTT. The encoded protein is CASSYPTGVVTGELFF.

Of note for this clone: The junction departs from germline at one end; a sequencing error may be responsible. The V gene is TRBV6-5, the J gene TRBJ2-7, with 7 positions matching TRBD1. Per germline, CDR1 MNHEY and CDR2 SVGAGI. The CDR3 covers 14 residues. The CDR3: CAISADRVAYEQYF. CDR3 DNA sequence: TGTGCCATCAGTGCCGACAGGGTCGCCTACGAGCAGTACTTC.

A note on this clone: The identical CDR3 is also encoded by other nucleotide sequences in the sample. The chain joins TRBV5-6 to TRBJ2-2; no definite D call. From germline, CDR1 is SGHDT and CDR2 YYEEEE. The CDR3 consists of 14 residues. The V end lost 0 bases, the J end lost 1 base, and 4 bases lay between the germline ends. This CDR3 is CASSLALNTGELFF. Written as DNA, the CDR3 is TGTGCCAGCAGCTTGGCCCTGAACACCGGGGAGCTGTTTTTT. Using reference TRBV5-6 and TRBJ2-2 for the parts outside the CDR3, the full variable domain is DAGVTQSPTHLIKTRGQQVTLRCSPKSGHDTVSWYQQALGQGPQFIFQYYEEEERQRGNFPDRFSGHQFPNYSSELNVNALLLGDSALYLCASSLALNTGELFFGEGSRLTVL.

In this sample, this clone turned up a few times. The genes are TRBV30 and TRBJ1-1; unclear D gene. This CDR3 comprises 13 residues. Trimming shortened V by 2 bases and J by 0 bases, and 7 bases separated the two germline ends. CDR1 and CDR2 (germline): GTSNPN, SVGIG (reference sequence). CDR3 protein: CAWSTNMNTEAFF. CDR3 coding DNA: TGTGCCTGGAGTACCAATATGAACACTGAAGCTTTCTTT.

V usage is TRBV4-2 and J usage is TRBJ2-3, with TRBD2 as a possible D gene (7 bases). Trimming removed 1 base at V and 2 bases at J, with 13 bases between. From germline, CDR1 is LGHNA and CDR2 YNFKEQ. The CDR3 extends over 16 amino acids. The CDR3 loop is CASSQVLAGATDTQYF. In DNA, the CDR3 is TGTGCCAGCAGCCAAGTATTGGCGGGGGCCACAGATACGCAGTATTTT.

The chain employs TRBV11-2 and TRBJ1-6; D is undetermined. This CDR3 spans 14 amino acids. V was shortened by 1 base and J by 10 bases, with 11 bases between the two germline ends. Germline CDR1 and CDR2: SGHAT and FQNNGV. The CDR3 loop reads CASSLGPGRSPLHF. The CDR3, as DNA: TGTGCCAGCAGCTTAGGGCCGGGGAGGTCACCCCTCCACTTT.

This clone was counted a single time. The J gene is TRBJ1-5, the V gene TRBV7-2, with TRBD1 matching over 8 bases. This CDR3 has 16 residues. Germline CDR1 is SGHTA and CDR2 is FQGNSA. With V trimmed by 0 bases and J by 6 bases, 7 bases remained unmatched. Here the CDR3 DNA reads TGTGCCAGCAGCTTAGCGCCCACAGGGGGAGGTCAGCCCCAGCATTTT. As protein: CASSLAPTGGGQPQHF.